This T cell receptor beta chain derives from a study of low-dose radiotherapy and immunotherapy resistance in tumors. In the study overall: The treatment that patients received was intravenous nivolumab 240 mg every two weeks plus ipilimumab 1 mg/kg every six weeks. Patients took aspirin 300 mg by mouth once daily. This continued for four cycles, starting on cycle 1 day 1.

TRAV- and TRBV-specific primers, spanning alpha and beta chains, primed first-strand cDNA. TCR amplification ran approximately 22 PCR cycles using constant-region and V-primer adapter primers. In TCRdb, the reads were re-called with MiXCR into one record per CDR3 protein. This table has just over 90,000 distinct CDR3 sequences, 20% to 25% appearing once. Specified time point: after trial treatment. The treatment denotes: LDRT plus nivolumab, ipilimumab, low-dose cyclophosphamide and aspirin (RACIN trial). Donors were given nivolumab, ipilimumab, aspirin, low-dose cyclophosphamide and low-dose radiotherapy. Those eligible were patients bearing advanced solid tumors lacking tumor-infiltrating lymphocytes. Many counts were recorded for this clonotype. The junction does not match germline at one end; this may be a read error. Germline V gene sequence: CDR1 SSHAT, CDR2 FNYEAQ (reference sequence). CDR3 size: 15 residues.

The J gene is TRBJ2-1, the V gene TRBV7-7; 14 bases match TRBD2. The clonotype was recovered from a female donor with ovarian cancer. The source was PBMCs, collected after low-dose radiotherapy plus immunotherapy. CDR3 amino acids: CASSTGLAGAGEQFF. In DNA form, the CDR3 reads TGTGCTAGCAGCACGGGACTAGCGGGGGCTGGGGAGCAGTTCTTC.